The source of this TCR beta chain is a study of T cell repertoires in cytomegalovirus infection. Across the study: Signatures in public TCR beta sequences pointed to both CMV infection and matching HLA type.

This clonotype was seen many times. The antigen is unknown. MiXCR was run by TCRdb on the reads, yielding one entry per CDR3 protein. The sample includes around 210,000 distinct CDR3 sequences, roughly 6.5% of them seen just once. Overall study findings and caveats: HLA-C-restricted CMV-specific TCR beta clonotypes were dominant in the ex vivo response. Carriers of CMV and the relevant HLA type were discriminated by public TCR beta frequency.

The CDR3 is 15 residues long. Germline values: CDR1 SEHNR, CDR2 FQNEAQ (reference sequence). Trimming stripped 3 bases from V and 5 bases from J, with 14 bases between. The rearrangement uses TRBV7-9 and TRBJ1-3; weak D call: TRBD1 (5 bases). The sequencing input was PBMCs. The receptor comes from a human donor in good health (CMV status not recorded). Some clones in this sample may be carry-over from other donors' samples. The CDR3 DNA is TGTGCCAGCAGCTTCCAAAGAAGGGGTAGAAACACCATATATTTT. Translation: CASSFQRRGRNTIYF. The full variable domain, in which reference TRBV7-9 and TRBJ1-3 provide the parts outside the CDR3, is DTGVSQNPRHKITKRGQNVTFRCDPISEHNRLYWYRQTLGQGPEFLTYFQNEAQLEKSRLLSDRFSAERPKGSFSTLEIQRTEQGDSAMYLCASSFQRRGRNTIYFGEGSWLTVV.